This T cell receptor beta chain was found in a study of OX40 agonist ivuxolimab in advanced cancers. Study context: Antecedent anti-PD-1, anti-PD-L1 or anti-CTLA-4 therapy was permissible, with under 50% having received some.

V was trimmed by 5 bases and J by 7 bases, leaving 15 bases between them. Germline V lookup: CDR1 SQVTM, CDR2 ANQGSEA. This CDR3 region has 13 residues. Profiled with immunoSEQ multiplex PCR; TCRdb holds only in-frame clones, not every one. The table includes around 76,000 clones, 65% to 90% detected once. Sequenced material: CD4+ or CD8+ T cells sorted from blood, taken in a trial of the OX40 agonist ivuxolimab. The V gene is TRBV29-1, the J gene TRBJ2-1; D might be TRBD1 (6 bases). The sequence was collected from an adult with an advanced solid tumor such as melanoma, head and neck, liver or kidney cancer. The CDR3 protein is CSVSGQLYNEQFF. In DNA form, the CDR3 reads TGCAGCGTTAGTGGACAGTTATATAATGAGCAGTTCTTC.